Following are 10 T cell receptor beta chains from one sample sequenced in a study of OX40 agonist ivuxolimab in advanced cancers. Clones were read by immunoSEQ multiplex PCR, and TCRdb kept only the in-frame ones, dropping some. The sample has approximately 72,000 clones; roughly 84% are singletons. Source: CD4+ or CD8+ T cells sorted from blood, taken in a trial of the OX40 agonist ivuxolimab. These TCRs come from an adult with an advanced solid tumor such as melanoma, head and neck, liver or kidney cancer.

The chain recombines TRBV11-2 with TRBJ2-5; 7 positions agree with TRBD2. This CDR3 spans 16 amino acids. Germline lookup yields CDR1 SGHAT and CDR2 FQNNGV. The junction had 11 bases not matched to a gene; V was cut back by 5 bases and J by 2 bases. In nucleotides, the CDR3 is TGTGCCAGCAGCCGAAGGCGGGGGACGGTGCAAGAGACCCAGTACTTC. Its translation: CASSRRRGTVQETQYF.

This CDR3 is CSVRDTLHEQYF. CDR3 nucleotide sequence: TGCAGCGTCCGCGATACCCTCCACGAGCAGTACTTC. The chain is built from TRBV29-1 and TRBJ2-7; no clear D. Germline V lookup: CDR1 SQVTM, CDR2 ANQGSEA. The V end lost 6 bases, the J end lost 5 bases, and 14 bases lay between the germline ends. The CDR3 has 12 amino acids.

This chain uses TRBV5-1 with TRBJ2-3; D not certain. This CDR3 has 15 amino acids. V lost 4 bases, J lost 2 bases, and 14 bases lay in between. Looked up from germline, CDR1 is SGHRS and CDR2 is YFSETQ. CDR3 amino acids: CASSHGGGPTDTQYF. The DNA for the CDR3 is TGCGCCAGCAGCCACGGCGGCGGTCCCACAGATACGCAGTATTTT.

The chain carries TRBV9 and TRBJ1-3, with TRBD1 as a possible D gene (6 bases). Trimming removed 0 bases from V and 0 bases from J, with 10 bases in between. The CDR3 loop spans 16 amino acids. CDR1 is SGDLS and CDR2 is YYNGEE in the germline V gene. The CDR3 loop reads CASSVGDRSSGNTIYF. The CDR3 region has the DNA TGTGCCAGCAGCGTAGGAGACAGGAGCTCTGGAAACACCATATATTTT.

J is TRBJ1-3 and V is TRBV28, with D possibly matching TRBD1 (5 bases). This CDR3 contains 14 residues. Germline CDR1 reads MDHEN; CDR2 reads SYDVKM. Trimming cost V 5 bases and J 5 bases, with 13 bases left between them. CDR3 sequence (DNA): TGTGCCAGCAGTGTAACAAGGGGACGAAACACCATATATTTT. Its protein is CASSVTRGRNTIYF.

The count of this clone is one. The gene calls are TRBV28 and TRBJ2-3; TRBD2 agrees at 14 bases. CDR1 and CDR2 (germline): MDHEN, SYDVKM. The CDR3 covers 20 residues. J was trimmed by 3 bases and V by 7 bases; bases with no gene match: 18. CDR3 nucleotide sequence: TGTGCCAGCAAATCCCTGCTGGGACTAGCGGGAGTAAGTGTAACAGATACGCAGTATTTT. Its protein is CASKSLLGLAGVSVTDTQYF.

This clone was seen a single time. This sequence joins TRBV4-2 and TRBJ1-6, with D possibly matching TRBD1 (5 bases). V gave up 5 bases and J gave up 4 bases, with 15 bases separating them. The germline V gene encodes CDR1 LGHNA and CDR2 YNFKEQ. CDR3 length equals 16 residues. The CDR3 DNA reads as TGTGCCAGCAGCGAAACCGCGGGGGGTTATAATTCACCCCTCCACTTT. Protein: CASSETAGGYNSPLHF.

The chain is built from TRBV30 and TRBJ2-2; unclear D gene. V was shortened by 4 bases and J by 1 base, with 10 bases between the two germline ends. The germline V gene has CDR1 GTSNPN and CDR2 SVGIG (reference sequence). This CDR3 is 14 amino acids long. The CDR3 bases are TGTGCCTGGACGGCGGATCAGAACACCGGGGAGCTGTTTTTT. It is translated as CAWTADQNTGELFF.

CDR3 in amino acids: CASSLARGGEQFF. CDR3 DNA: TGCGCCAGCAGCTTGGCAAGGGGGGGTGAGCAGTTCTTC. This rearrangement joins TRBV5-1 to TRBJ2-1; TRBD2 is a possible D gene (7 bases). V was clipped by 0 bases and J by 9 bases, with 10 bases between them. The CDR3 extends over 13 amino acids. The germline CDR1 and CDR2 sequences are SGHRS and YFSETQ.

This clone was observed once. The chain joins TRBV7-9 to TRBJ2-1, with D unresolved. This CDR3 is 14 amino acids long. Deletions cut 1 base from V and 6 bases from J, with 10 bases between. CDR1 and CDR2 from the germline V gene are SEHNR and FQNEAQ (reference sequence). This chain's CDR3 is CASSLEGSRNEQFF. For the CDR3, the DNA is TGTGCCAGCAGCTTAGAAGGGTCCCGCAATGAGCAGTTCTTC.